This T cell receptor beta chain was recovered during a study of T cells in Graves' hyperthyroidism and ophthalmopathy. Trimming removed 3 bases from V and 5 bases from J, with 20 bases in between. The CDR3 runs 16 residues. Germline V gene lookup returns CDR1 SGDLS and CDR2 YYNGEE. Amplification yielded TCR beta CDR3 regions, with RNA transcripts as the source. Using the HTBI primer set, a first-round RT-PCR was run on the TCR CDR3. TCRdb re-called the multiplex PCR reads through MiXCR, storing one row per CDR3 protein. The sample records some 490,000 distinct CDR3 sequences, about 16% being singletons.

The source of this sequence is a woman younger than 45 with Graves' ophthalmopathy. Sequenced sample: blood. The genes are TRBV9 and TRBJ1-2, with D maybe TRBD1 (5 bases). The chain's CDR3 is CASSAGGTVYFYGYTF. In DNA form, the CDR3 reads TGTGCCAGCAGCGCCGGGGGAACAGTTTATTTTTATGGCTACACCTTC.